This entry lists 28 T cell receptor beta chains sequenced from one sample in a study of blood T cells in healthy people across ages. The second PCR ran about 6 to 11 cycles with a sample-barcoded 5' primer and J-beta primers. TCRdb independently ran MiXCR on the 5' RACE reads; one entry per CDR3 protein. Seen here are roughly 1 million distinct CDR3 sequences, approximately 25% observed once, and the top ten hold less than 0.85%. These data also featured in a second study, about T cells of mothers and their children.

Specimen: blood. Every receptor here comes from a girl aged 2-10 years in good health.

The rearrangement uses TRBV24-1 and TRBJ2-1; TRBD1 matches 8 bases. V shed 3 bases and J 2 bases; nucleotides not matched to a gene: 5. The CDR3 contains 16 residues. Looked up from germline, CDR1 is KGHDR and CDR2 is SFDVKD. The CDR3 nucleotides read TGTGCCACCAGTGATCCCTGGACAGGGCCCTACAATGAGCAGTTCTTC. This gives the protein CATSDPWTGPYNEQFF.

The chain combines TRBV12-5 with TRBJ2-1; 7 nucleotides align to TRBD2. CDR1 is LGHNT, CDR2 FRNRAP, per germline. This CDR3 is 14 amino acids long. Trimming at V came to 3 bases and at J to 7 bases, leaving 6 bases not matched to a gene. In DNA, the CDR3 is TGTGCTAGTGGTTTATGGACTAGAGTGAATGAGCAGTTCTTC. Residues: CASGLWTRVNEQFF.

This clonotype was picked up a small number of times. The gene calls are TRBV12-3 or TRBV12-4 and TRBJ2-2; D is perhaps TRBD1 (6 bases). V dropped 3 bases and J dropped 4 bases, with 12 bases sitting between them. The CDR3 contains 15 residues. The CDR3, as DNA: TGTGCCAGCAGTTTTCCCGGGACAAGCACCGGGGAGCTGTTTTTT. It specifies CASSFPGTSTGELFF.

CDR3 sequence reads: CASSQFQGGWNEQYF. The DNA of the CDR3 is TGTGCCAGCAGCCAATTCCAGGGCGGGTGGAACGAGCAGTACTTC. This chain uses TRBV14 with TRBJ2-7; TRBD1 or TRBD2 may be the D gene (5 bases each). V lost 2 bases, J lost 5 bases, and 16 bases lay in between. CDR3 length: 15 amino acids. The germline gives CDR1 SGHDN, CDR2 FVKESK.

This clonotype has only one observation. DNA of the CDR3: TGCAGTGCTTTACTAGGGGACGCCTACGAGCAGTACTTC. It codes for CSALLGDAYEQYF. This rearrangement joins TRBV20-1 to TRBJ2-7; D is tentatively TRBD1 or TRBD2 (5 bases each). From germline, CDR1 is DFQATT and CDR2 SNEGSKA (reference sequence). This CDR3 spans 13 amino acids. The ends were cut back, 5 bases at V and 2 bases at J, with 13 bases in the middle.

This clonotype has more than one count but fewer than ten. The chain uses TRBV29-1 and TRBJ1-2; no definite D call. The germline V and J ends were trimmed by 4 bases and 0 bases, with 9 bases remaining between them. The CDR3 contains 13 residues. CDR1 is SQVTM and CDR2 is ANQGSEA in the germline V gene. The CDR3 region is CSVGEQTNYGYTF. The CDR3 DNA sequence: TGCAGCGTTGGGGAACAGACTAACTATGGCTACACCTTC.

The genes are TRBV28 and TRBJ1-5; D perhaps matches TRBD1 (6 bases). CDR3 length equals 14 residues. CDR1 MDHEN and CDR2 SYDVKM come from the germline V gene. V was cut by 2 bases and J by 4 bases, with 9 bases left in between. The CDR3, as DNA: TGTGCCAGCAGTTTAAGACAGGAGAATCAGCCCCAGCATTTT. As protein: CASSLRQENQPQHF.

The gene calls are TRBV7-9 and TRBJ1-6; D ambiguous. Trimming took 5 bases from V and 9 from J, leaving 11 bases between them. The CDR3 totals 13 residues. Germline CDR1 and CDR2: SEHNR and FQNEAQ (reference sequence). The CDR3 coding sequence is TGTGCCAGCAGCCCACCCGGCCTTTCACCCCTCCACTTT. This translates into CASSPPGLSPLHF.

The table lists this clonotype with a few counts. The CDR3 sequence: CASSADRAIDTIYF. CDR3 coding DNA: TGTGCCAGCAGCGCGGACAGAGCTATAGACACCATATATTTT. V gene TRBV9 combines with J gene TRBJ1-3, with D possibly TRBD1 on 6 matching bases. The length of the CDR3 is 14 residues. V was trimmed by 3 bases and J by 8 bases, leaving 15 bases between them. Germline-derived CDR1 and CDR2 are SGDLS and YYNGEE.

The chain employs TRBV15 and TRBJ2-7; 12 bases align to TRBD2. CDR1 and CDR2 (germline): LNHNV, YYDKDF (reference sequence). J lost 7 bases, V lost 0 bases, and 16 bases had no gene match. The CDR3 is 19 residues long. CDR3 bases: TGTGCCACCAGCAGAGATCTGGCTAGCGGGGGGGCTGGTGTAGTTGAGCAGTACTTC. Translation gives CATSRDLASGGAGVVEQYF.

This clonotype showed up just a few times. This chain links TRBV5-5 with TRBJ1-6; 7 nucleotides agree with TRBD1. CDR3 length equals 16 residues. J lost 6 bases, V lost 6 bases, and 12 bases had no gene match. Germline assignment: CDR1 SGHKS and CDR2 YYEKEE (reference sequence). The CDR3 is CASTLGPGTANSPLHF. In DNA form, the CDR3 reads TGTGCCAGCACTTTGGGGCCCGGGACAGCTAATTCACCCCTCCACTTT.

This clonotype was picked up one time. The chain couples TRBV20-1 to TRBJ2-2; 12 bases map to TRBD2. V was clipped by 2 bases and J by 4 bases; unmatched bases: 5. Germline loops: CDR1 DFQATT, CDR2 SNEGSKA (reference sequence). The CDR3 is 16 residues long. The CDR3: CSARSGLAGPTGELFF. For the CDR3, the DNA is TGCAGTGCTAGAAGTGGACTAGCGGGACCCACCGGGGAGCTGTTTTTT.

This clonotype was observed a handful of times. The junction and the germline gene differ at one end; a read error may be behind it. The CDR3 loop reads CASSLRAANTGAFF. CDR3 in DNA: TGTGCCAGCAGCTTAAGAGCAGCGAACACTGGAGCTTTCTTT. V is TRBV7-9 and J is TRBJ1-1, with D unclear. This CDR3 is 14 amino acids long. Germline CDR1 reads SEHNR; CDR2 reads FQNEAQ (reference sequence).

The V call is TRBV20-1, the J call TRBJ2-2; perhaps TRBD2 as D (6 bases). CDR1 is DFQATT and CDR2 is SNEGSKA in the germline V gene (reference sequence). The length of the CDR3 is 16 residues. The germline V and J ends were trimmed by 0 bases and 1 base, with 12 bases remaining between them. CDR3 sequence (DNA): TGCAGTGCTAGAGATTACGGGACTTTGAACACCGGGGAGCTGTTTTTT. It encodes CSARDYGTLNTGELFF.

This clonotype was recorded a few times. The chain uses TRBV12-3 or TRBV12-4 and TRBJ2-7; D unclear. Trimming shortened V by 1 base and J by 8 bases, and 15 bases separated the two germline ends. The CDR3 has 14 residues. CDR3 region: CASSLGAWARKQYF. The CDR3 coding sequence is TGTGCCAGCAGTTTAGGTGCCTGGGCTAGGAAGCAGTACTTC.

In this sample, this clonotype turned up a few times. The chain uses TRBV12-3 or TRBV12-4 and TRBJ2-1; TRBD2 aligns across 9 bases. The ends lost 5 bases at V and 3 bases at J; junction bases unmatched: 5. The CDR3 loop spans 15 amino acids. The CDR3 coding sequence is TGTGCCAGCAGTGGCAGACTAGCGGTCTACAATGAGCAGTTCTTC. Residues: CASSGRLAVYNEQFF.

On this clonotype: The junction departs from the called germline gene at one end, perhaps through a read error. CDR3 coding DNA: TGTACCAGCAGCTTAGGTGAGGCACCGCGTGACTACACCTTC. Translation gives CTSSLGEAPRDYTF. The rearrangement links TRBV13 to TRBJ1-2; D is undetermined. Germline loops: CDR1 PRHDT, CDR2 FYEKMQ (reference sequence). This CDR3 is built from 14 residues.

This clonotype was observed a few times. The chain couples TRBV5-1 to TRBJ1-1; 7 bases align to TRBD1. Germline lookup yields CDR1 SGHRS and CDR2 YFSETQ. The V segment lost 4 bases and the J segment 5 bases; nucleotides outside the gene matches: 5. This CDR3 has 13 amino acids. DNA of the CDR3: TGCGCCAGCAGCCCTGAGACAGGGACTGAAGCTTTCTTT. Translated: CASSPETGTEAFF.

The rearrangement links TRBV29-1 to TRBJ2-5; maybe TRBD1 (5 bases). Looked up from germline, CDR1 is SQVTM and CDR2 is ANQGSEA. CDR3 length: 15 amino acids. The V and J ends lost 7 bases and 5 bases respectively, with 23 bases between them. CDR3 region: CSASVAGLMGETQYF. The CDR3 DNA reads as TGCAGCGCCTCGGTGGCAGGGTTGATGGGGGAGACCCAGTACTTC. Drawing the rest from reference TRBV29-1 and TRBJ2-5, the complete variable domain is SAVISQKPSRDICQRGTSLTIQCQVDSQVTMMFWYRQQPGQSLTLIATANQGSEATYESGFVIDKFPISRPNLTFSTLTVSNMSPEDSSIYLCSASVAGLMGETQYFGPGTRLLVL.

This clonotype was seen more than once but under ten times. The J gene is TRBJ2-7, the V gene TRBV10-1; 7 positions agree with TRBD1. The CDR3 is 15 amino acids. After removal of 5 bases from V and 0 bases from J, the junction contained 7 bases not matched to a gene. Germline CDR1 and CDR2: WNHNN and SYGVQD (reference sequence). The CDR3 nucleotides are TGCGCCAGCAGTAATGGACAGGAGAGCTCCTACGAGCAGTACTTC. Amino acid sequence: CASSNGQESSYEQYF.

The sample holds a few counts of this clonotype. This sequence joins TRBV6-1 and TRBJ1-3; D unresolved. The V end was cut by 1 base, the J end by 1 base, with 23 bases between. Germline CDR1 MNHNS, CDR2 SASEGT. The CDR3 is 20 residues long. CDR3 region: CASSEVGGGSVFSSGNTIYF. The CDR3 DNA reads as TGTGCCAGCAGTGAAGTGGGCGGAGGGTCGGTTTTTTCTTCTGGAAACACCATATATTTT.

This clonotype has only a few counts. CDR3 amino acids: CSVETDGPYEQYF. In nucleotides, the CDR3 is TGCAGCGTTGAAACCGACGGTCCCTACGAGCAGTACTTC. The chain has TRBV29-1 and TRBJ2-7; D unresolved. The CDR3 spans 13 residues. Germline lookup yields CDR1 SQVTM and CDR2 ANQGSEA. V lost 2 bases, J lost 2 bases, and 10 bases lay in between.

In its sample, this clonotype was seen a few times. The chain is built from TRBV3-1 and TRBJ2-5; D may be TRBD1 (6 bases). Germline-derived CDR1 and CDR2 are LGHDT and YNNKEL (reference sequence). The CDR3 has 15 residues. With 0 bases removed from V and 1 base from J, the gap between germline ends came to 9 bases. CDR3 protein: CASSQEWGLQETQYF. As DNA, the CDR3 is TGTGCCAGCAGCCAAGAGTGGGGGCTCCAAGAGACCCAGTACTTC.

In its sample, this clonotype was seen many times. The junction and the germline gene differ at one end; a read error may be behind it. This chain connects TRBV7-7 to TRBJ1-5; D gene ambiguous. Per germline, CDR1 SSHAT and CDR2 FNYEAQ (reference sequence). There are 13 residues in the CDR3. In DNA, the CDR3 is TGTGCTAGCAGCTCACATAGCAATCAGCCCCAGCATTTT. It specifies CASSSHSNQPQHF. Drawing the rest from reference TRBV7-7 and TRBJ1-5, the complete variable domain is GAGVSQSPRYKVTKRGQDVTLRCDPISSHATLYWYQQALGQGPEFLTYFNYEAQPDKSGLPSDRFSAERPEGSISTLTIQRTEQRDSAMYRCASSSHSNQPQHFGDGTRLSIL.

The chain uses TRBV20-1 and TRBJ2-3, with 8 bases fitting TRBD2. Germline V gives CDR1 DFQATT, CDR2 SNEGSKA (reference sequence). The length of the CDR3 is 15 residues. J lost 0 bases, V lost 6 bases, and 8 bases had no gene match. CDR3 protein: CSARLAGGSTDTQYF. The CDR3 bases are TGCAGTGCCAGGCTTGCGGGGGGAAGCACAGATACGCAGTATTTT.

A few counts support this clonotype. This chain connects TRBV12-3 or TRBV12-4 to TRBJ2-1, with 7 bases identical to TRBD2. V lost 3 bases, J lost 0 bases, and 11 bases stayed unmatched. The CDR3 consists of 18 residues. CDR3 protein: CASSLFGRTTFSYNEQFF. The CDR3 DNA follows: TGTGCCAGCAGTTTGTTCGGGAGGACCACCTTCTCCTACAATGAGCAGTTCTTC.

CDR3 in DNA: TGTGCCAGCACTCCGGGGGAAGACACCATATATTTT. Protein: CASTPGEDTIYF. This chain joins TRBV12-3 or TRBV12-4 and TRBJ1-3; tentatively, D is TRBD1 (5 bases). Trimming took off 7 bases at V and 8 bases at J, with 12 bases between the two ends. The CDR3 contains 12 residues.

In nucleotides, the CDR3 is TGTGCCAGCAGTTTCCTGGACAGGAACTATGGCTACACCTTC. Protein sequence: CASSFLDRNYGYTF. The rearrangement joins TRBV6-6 to TRBJ1-2; 7 nucleotides match TRBD1. The CDR3 covers 14 residues. V shed 4 bases, J shed 2 bases, and the junction held 4 bases outside the gene matches. CDR1 MNHNY and CDR2 SVGAGI come from the germline V gene (reference sequence).